The source of this TCR beta chain is a study of T cell repertoires in aging, cancer and after chemotherapy. On the study more broadly: Donor ages fell into six groups from 30 or younger up to 70 or older. Paired samples before and after chemotherapy came from chronic lymphocytic leukemia patients on fludarabine- or bendamustine-based regimens.

General study results and limits: Healthy donors lost TCR diversity with age mainly through richness, cancer patients through richness and evenness.

Rearranged V-D-J TRB sequences were amplified with a mixed TRB-A/B primer pool. Via MiXCR, TCRdb re-called the multiplex PCR reads, giving one row per CDR3 protein. The sample lists thousands of distinct CDR3 sequences, around 50% seen once, with less than 70% in the top ten. Points on this clonotype: Its cognate antigen is unknown.

Peripheral blood genomic DNA, not sorted cells or RNA, was the template. Germline values: CDR1 GTSNPN, CDR2 SVGIG (reference sequence). The ends were cut back, 2 bases at V and 0 bases at J, with 8 bases in the middle. The CDR3 is 13 residues long. The material sequenced was blood. The chain employs TRBV30 and TRBJ2-7; D ambiguous. The sequence was obtained from a human donor with a blood cancer. CDR3 coding DNA: TGTGCCTGGAGTAGGGTCGTCTCCTACGAGCAGTACTTC. Its protein is CAWSRVVSYEQYF.